This T cell receptor beta chain was found in a study of vaccination effects on CD4 cells after COVID-19. In regard to this clone: Its matching antigen is unknown.

The assay was immunoSEQ multiplex PCR, and TCRdb's table has in-frame clones only and misses some. The sample records 30,000 to 35,000 clones, roughly 73% being singletons. J was trimmed by 2 bases and V by 2 bases; bases with no gene match: 0. The length of the CDR3 is 14 residues. CDR1 is MDHEN and CDR2 is SYDVKM in the germline V gene. Antigen-specific CD4+ T cell clonotypes were called by their expansion after viral peptide-pool culture in ViraFEST. CD4+ T cells were isolated after roughly nine days of culture. Vaccinated recipients, who were negative for nucleocapsid antibodies, had no history of SARS-CoV-2 infection.

The source material was CD4+ T cells from PBMCs cultured with HCoV-OC43 spike peptides, sampled before COVID-19 vaccination. The subset is: HCoV-OC43 spike overlapping peptide pool stimulation. The chain carries TRBV28 and TRBJ1-2; 9 nucleotides match TRBD1. The clonotype was recovered from a human donor who received a COVID-19 vaccine. The CDR3, as DNA: TGTGCCAGCAGTTTAGGGACAGGGAACTATGGCTACACCTTC. Encoded protein: CASSLGTGNYGYTF.